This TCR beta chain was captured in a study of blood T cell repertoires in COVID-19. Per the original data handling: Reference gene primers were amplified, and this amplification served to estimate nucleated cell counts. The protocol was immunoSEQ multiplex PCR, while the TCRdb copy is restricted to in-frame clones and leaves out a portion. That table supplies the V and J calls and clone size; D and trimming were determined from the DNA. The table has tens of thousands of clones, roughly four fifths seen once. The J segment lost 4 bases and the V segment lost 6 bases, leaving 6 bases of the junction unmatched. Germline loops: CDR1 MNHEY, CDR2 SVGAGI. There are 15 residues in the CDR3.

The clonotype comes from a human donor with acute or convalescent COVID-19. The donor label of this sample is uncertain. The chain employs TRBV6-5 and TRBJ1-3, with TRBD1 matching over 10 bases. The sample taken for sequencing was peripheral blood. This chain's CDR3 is CASSRQGASGNTIYF. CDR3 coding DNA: TGTGCCAGCAGCAGACAGGGGGCTTCCGGAAACACCATATATTTT.